The present T cell receptor (beta chain) was sequenced within a study of blood T cell repertoires in COVID-19. Across the whole study: Whether acute or convalescent, the COVID-19 samples came from the United States, Italy and Spain. Sample material is recorded as cDNA or gDNA derived from T cells, B-cell-depleted T cells, or PBMCs.

As processed by the authors: Reference gene primer amplification gave estimated nucleated cell counts. Libraries were prepared by immunoSEQ multiplex PCR; TCRdb keeps only in-frame clonotypes and omits some of them. V, J and clone size derive from that table, while D and trimming were established from the DNA sequence. Here the sample spans about 63,000 clones, 79% being singletons. J was trimmed by 8 bases and V by 1 base; bases with no gene match: 6. This CDR3 is 16 amino acids long. Germline V lookup: CDR1 PRHDT, CDR2 FYEKMQ (reference sequence). Sequences were obtained from peripheral blood. This chain uses TRBV13 with TRBJ2-1, with 12 bases fitting TRBD2. This clonotype was obtained from a human donor in a cohort sampled during active COVID-19. The CDR3 reads CASSLEVTSGSYEQFF. The DNA of the CDR3 is TGTGCCAGCAGCTTAGAGGTGACTAGCGGGAGTTATGAGCAGTTCTTC. Full variable domain (remainder filled in from reference TRBV13 and TRBJ2-1): AAGVIQSPRHLIKEKRETATLKCYPIPRHDTVYWYQQGPGQDPQFLISFYEKMQSDKGSIPDRFSAQQFSDYHSELNMSSLELGDSALYFCASSLEVTSGSYEQFFGPGTRLTVL.